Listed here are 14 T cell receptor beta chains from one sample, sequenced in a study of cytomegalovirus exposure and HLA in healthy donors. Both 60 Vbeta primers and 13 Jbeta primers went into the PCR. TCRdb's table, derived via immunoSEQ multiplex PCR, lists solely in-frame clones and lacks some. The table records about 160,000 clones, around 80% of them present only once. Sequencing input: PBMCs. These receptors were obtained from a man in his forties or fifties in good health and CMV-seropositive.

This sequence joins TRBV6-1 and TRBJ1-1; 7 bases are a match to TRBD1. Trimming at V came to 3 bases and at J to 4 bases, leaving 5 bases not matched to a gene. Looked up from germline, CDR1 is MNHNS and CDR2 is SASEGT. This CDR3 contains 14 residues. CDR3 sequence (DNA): TGTGCCAGCAGTGACCGACAGGGCCCCACTGAAGCTTTCTTT. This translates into CASSDRQGPTEAFF.

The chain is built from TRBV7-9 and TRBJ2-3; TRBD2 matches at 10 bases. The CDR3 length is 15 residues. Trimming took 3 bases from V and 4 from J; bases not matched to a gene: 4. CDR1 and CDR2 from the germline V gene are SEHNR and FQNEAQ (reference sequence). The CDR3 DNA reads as TGTGCCAGCAGCTTTAGCGGGAGGAGGGCAGATACGCAGTATTTT. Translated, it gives CASSFSGRRADTQYF.

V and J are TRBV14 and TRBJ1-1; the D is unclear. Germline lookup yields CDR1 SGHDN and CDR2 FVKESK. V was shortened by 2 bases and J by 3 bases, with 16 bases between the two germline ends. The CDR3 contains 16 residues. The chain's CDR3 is CASSQRSLSYDTEAFF. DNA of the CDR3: TGTGCCAGCAGCCAACGAAGCCTGAGTTACGACACTGAAGCTTTCTTT.

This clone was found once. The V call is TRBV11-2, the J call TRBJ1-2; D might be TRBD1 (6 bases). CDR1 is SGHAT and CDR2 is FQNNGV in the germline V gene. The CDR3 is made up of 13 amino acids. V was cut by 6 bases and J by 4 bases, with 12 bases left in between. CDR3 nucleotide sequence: TGTGCCAGCAGTTTCGTGGACAGCTATGGCTACACCTTC. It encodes CASSFVDSYGYTF.

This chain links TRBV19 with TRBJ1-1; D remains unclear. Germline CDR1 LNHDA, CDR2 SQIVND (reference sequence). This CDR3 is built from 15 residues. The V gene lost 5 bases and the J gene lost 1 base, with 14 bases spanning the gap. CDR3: CASSLRGSANTEAFF. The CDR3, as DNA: TGTGCCAGTAGTCTCAGAGGGTCCGCGAACACTGAAGCTTTCTTT.

This chain's CDR3 is CASSADRPYGYTF. The CDR3 bases are TGTGCCAGCAGCGCGGACAGGCCTTATGGCTACACCTTC. This chain links TRBV9 with TRBJ1-2; 7 positions match TRBD1. The CDR3 totals 13 residues. Germline V lookup: CDR1 SGDLS, CDR2 YYNGEE. V was pared by 3 bases and J by 5 bases, with 4 bases of the junction left unmatched.

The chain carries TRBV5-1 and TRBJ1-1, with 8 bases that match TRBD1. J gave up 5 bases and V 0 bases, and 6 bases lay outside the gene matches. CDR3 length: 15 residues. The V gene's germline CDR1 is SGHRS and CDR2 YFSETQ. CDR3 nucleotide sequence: TGCGCCAGCAGCTTGGGACAGGGGATGGGGACTGAAGCTTTCTTT. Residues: CASSLGQGMGTEAFF. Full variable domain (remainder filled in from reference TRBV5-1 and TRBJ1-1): KAGVTQTPRYLIKTRGQQVTLSCSPISGHRSVSWYQQTPGQGLQFLFEYFSETQRNKGNFPGRFSGRQFSNSRSEMNVSTLELGDSALYLCASSLGQGMGTEAFFGQGTRLTVV.

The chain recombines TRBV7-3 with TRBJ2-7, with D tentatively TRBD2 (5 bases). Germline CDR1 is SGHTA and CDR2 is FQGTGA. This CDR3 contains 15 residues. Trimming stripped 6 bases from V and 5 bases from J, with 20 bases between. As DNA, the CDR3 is TGTGCCAGCAGTTTTTCGGAGGTCAAAACTGACGAGCAGTACTTC. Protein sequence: CASSFSEVKTDEQYF.

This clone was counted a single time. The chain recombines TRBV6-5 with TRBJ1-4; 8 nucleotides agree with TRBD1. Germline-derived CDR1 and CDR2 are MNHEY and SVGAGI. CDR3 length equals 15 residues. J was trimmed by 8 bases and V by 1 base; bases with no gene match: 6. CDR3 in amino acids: CASSYWRTGREKLFF. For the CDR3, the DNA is TGTGCCAGCAGTTACTGGAGGACAGGGCGCGAAAAACTGTTTTTT.

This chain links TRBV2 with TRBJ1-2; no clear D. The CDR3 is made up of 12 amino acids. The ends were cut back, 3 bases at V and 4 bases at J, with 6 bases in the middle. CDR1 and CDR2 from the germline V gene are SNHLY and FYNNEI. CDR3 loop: CASSEGSYGYTF. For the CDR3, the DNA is TGTGCCAGCAGTGAGGGCAGCTATGGCTACACCTTC.

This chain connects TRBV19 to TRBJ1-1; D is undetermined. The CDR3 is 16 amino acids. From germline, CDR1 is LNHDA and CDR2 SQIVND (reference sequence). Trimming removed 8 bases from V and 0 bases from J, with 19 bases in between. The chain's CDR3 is CASENTRFGVNTEAFF. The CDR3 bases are TGTGCCAGTGAGAATACCCGATTCGGGGTGAACACTGAAGCTTTCTTT.

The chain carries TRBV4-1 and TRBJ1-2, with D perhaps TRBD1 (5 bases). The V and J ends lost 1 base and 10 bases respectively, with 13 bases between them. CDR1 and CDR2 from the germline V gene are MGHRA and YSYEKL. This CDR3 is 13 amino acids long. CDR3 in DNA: TGCGCCAGCAGCCAAGTTGCGGGGGATGTCTACACCTTC. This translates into CASSQVAGDVYTF.

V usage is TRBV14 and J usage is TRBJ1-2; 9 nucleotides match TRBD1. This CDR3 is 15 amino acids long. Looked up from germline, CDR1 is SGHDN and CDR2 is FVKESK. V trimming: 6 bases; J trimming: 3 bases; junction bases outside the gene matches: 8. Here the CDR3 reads CASSHSGTGYYGYTF. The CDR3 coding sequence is TGTGCCAGCAGTCACAGTGGGACAGGGTACTATGGCTACACCTTC.

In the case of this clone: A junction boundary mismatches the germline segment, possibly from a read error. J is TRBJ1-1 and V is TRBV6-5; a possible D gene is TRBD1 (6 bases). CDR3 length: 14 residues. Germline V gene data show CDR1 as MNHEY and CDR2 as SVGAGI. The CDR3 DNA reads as TGTACCAGCAGTTACTCGCAAGGGGGTACTGAAGCTTTCTTT. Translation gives CTSSYSQGGTEAFF.